These T cell receptor beta chains were read from a single sample in a study of cytomegalovirus exposure and HLA in healthy donors. TCRdb's table, derived via immunoSEQ multiplex PCR, lists solely in-frame clones and lacks some. The data contain 160,000 or so clones, 84% of them singletons. The source material was PBMCs. Every receptor here comes from a man under 40 in good health and CMV-seropositive. CDR3s include the opening cysteine and the closing phenylalanine or tryptophan. The D gene is left open where the match is weak. The size field is filled for only some rows; it gives once, few, many or a size class.

d_gene	v_gene	j_gene	abundance	CDR3nt	CDR3aa
-	TRBV9	TRBJ2-5	-	TGTGCCAGCGGGGGGAGCGAGACCCAGTACTTC	CASGGSETQYF
-	TRBV29-1	TRBJ2-1	once	TGCAGCGTTGGCGTCTCTTACAATGAGCAGTTCTTC	CSVGVSYNEQFF
TRBD2	TRBV7-9	TRBJ2-7	-	TGTGCCAGCAGCCCCGCGACTAGCGGAAGCTCCTACGAGCAGTACTTC	CASSPATSGSSYEQYF
TRBD2	TRBV28	TRBJ2-7	-	TGTGCCAGCAGTTATGCTAGCGGGGGGACCCACGAGCAGTACTTC	CASSYASGGTHEQYF
TRBD2	TRBV5-1	TRBJ2-7	few	TGCGCCAGCAGCTTGCTAGCGGAGCCCTACGAGCAGTACTTC	CASSLLAEPYEQYF
-	TRBV7-3	TRBJ1-3	-	TGTGCCAGCAGGCCACAGGGATCTGGAAACACCATATATTTT	CASRPQGSGNTIYF
TRBD1	TRBV6-1	TRBJ1-4	-	TGTGCCAGCAGTACCGCACAGGGGAATGAAAAACTGTTTTTT	CASSTAQGNEKLFF
TRBD2	TRBV27	TRBJ2-3	once	TGTGCCAGCAGTTTTGGGGCGGGAGGTCTCACAGATACGCAGTATTTT	CASSFGAGGLTDTQYF
-	TRBV19	TRBJ2-7	-	TGTGCCAGTGCCCGGGGAAGCGAGCAGTACTTC	CASARGSEQYF
TRBD1	TRBV7-3	TRBJ2-2	-	TGTGCCAGCAGCTTCCGACAGGGGAACACCGGGGAGCTGTTTTTT	CASSFRQGNTGELFF
-	TRBV7-6	TRBJ2-5	-	TGTGCCAGCAGCTCTCGGTCCCGGTCGGAGACCCAGTACTTC	CASSSRSRSETQYF
TRBD1	TRBV7-9	TRBJ1-1	-	TGTGCCAGCAGCCCAGAGGACAGGGGCGCTTTCTTT	CASSPEDRGAFF
TRBD1	TRBV19	TRBJ1-2	-	TGTGCCAGTATCGGACAGGGGCCGACCATTTATGGCTACACCTTC	CASIGQGPTIYGYTF
-	TRBV5-4	TRBJ1-1	-	TGTGCCAGCAGCTTGCAGTTGAACACTGAAGCTTTCTTT	CASSLQLNTEAFF
-	TRBV30	TRBJ1-6	-	TGTGCCTGGAGTGTGTCCGGGAATTCACCCCTCCACTTT	CAWSVSGNSPLHF
TRBD1	TRBV2	TRBJ1-5	-	TGTGCCAGCACGGGACAGTGGAATCAGCCCCAGCATTTT	CASTGQWNQPQHF
TRBD1	TRBV7-6	TRBJ1-1	-	TGTGCCAGCAGCCTGACACAGGGGGGAACTGAAGCTTTCTTT	CASSLTQGGTEAFF
TRBD2	TRBV5-1	TRBJ2-1	-	TGCGCCAGCAGCTTTTGGGAGGGCTGGAATGAGCAGTTCTTC	CASSFWEGWNEQFF
-	TRBV9	TRBJ1-2	few	TGTGCCAGCAGCGTAACAGGATCCGTCGGCTACACCTTC	CASSVTGSVGYTF
-	TRBV28	TRBJ1-1	-	TGTGCCAGCACCGAGACTAGGCGGGCTTTCTTT	CASTETRRAFF
-	TRBV25-1	TRBJ1-1	-	TGTGCCAGCAGCGGGAGGACTGAAGCTTTCTTT	CASSGRTEAFF
TRBD2	TRBV6-1	TRBJ2-2	-	TGTGCCAGCAGTGATAGGGTCGGAGCGGGAGTAAGGCGGGAGCTGTTTTTT	CASSDRVGAGVRRELFF
-	TRBV19	TRBJ2-7	-	TGTGCCAGTAGTATAGTACAGGGTTCCTACGAGCAGTACTTC	CASSIVQGSYEQYF
-	TRBV6-8	TRBJ2-7	-	TGTGCCAGCAGGGCCCGGGACTCCCCTTCGGGGAAGCAGTACTTC	CASRARDSPSGKQYF
-	TRBV2	TRBJ2-1	-	TGTGCCAGCAGTCGGCTAGGGGATGAGCAGTTCTTC	CASSRLGDEQFF
-	TRBV7-3	TRBJ2-1	-	TGTGCCAGCAGCTCAGCTTCTAGGATGAGGCAGTTCTTC	CASSSASRMRQFF
TRBD2	TRBV27	TRBJ2-3	-	TGTGCCAGCAGCCCTACTAGCGGGGACTACGATGATACGCAGTATTTT	CASSPTSGDYDDTQYF
-	TRBV9	TRBJ2-1	-	TGTGCCAGCAGCGTAGTGGGTTGGAGCTCCTACAATGAGCAGTTCTTC	CASSVVGWSSYNEQFF
TRBD2	TRBV19	TRBJ2-1	-	TGTGCCAGTAGTTCCCGAGCTAGCGGGAGGGACAATGAGCAGTTCTTC	CASSSRASGRDNEQFF
-	TRBV11-2	TRBJ1-2	-	TGTGCCAGCAGTCAAGGGCGGGGGAATACCTATGGCTACACCTTC	CASSQGRGNTYGYTF
-	TRBV10-3	TRBJ1-1	once	TGTGCCATCAAATATGACCGGGTAGCTGAAGCTTTCTTT	CAIKYDRVAEAFF
-	TRBV10-3	TRBJ2-4	-	TGTGCCATCAGTGAGGAGGAGGGGATGGCCAAAAACATTCAGTACTTC	CAISEEEGMAKNIQYF
-	TRBV6-1	TRBJ1-2	-	TGTGCCAGCAGTGAAGCGACTGATTATTATGGCTACACCTTC	CASSEATDYYGYTF
TRBD2	TRBV9	TRBJ2-1	-	TGTGCCAGCAGCGTAGGGCCGAACCTACGACTAGCGGCAAACAATGAGCAGTTCTTC	CASSVGPNLRLAANNEQFF